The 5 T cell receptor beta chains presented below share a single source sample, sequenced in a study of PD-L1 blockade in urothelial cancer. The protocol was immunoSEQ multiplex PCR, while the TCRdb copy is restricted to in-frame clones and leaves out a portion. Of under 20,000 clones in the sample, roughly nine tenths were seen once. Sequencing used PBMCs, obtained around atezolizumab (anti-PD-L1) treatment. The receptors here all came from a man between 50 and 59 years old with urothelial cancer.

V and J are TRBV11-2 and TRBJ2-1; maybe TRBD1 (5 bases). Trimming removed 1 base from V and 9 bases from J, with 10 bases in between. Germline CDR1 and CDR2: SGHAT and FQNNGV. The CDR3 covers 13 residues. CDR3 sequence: CASSLAQGFEQFF. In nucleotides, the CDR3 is TGTGCCAGCAGCTTAGCCCAGGGATTTGAGCAGTTCTTC.

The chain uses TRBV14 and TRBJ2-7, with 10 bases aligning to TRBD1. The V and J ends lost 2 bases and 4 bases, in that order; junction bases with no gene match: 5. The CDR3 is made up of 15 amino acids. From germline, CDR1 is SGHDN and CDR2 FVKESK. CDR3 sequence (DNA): TGTGCCAGCAGCCAAACCGGGACAGGGGCGTACGAGCAGTACTTC. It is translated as CASSQTGTGAYEQYF.

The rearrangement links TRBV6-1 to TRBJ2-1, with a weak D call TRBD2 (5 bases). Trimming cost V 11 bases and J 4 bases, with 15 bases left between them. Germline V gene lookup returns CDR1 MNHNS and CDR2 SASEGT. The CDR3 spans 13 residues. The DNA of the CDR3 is TGTGCCTCCCAACGCCGAGGGTACAATGAGCAGTTCTTC. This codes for CASQRRGYNEQFF.

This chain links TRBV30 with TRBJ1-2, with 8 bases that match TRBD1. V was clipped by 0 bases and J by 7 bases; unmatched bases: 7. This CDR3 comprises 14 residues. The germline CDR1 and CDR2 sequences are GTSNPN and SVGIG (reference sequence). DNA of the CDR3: TGTGCCTGGAGTGTACCGCAGGGGGCGCGTGGCTACACCTTC. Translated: CAWSVPQGARGYTF. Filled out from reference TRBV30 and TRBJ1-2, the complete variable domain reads SQTIHQWPATLVQPVGSPLSLECTVEGTSNPNLYWYRQAAGRGLQLLFYSVGIGQISSEVPQNLSASRPQDRQFILSSKKLLLSDSGFYLCAWSVPQGARGYTFGSGTRLTVV.

CDR3 DNA sequence: TGTGCCAGCAGCTTAGGTGGCCCGCAGCCCCAGCATTTT. It encodes CASSLGGPQPQHF. V gene TRBV7-9 combines with J gene TRBJ1-5, with D unresolved. The CDR3 extends over 13 amino acids. Trimming pared 1 base from V and 7 bases from J, leaving 8 bases between. Per the germline V gene, CDR1 is SEHNR and CDR2 is FQNEAQ (reference sequence).